This TCR beta chain was recorded in a study of shared clonotypes between healthy human individuals (dated by TCRdb to about 2020). For the study in its entirety: A few men and a couple of women, aged 18 to 49 years, made up the cohort. For each donor, three plates each were used for CD4 naive and CD4 memory, two plates were used for CD8 naive, and one plate was used for CD8 memory. Each donor's leukapheresis produced roughly between roughly 0.9 and 9 billion PBMCs. To estimate repertoire size and how much clonotype sharing occurs between individuals, the study deeply sequenced the blood TCR repertoires of roughly 5 healthy adults. Different laboratories and diverse techniques were used to prepare libraries and sequence TCR repertoires, to increase sequencing depth and limit assay-specific biases. Study-wide conclusions, independent of this receptor: Clonotypes shared by all four sorted-subset donors showed higher generation probabilities than non-shared clonotypes. Sampling was restricted to blood, and TCR repertoires in tissue are likely to differ from TCR repertoires in blood. Pairwise subsampling led to the expectation that sequencing depth would affect the degree of clonotype sharing among donors. Incomplete sequencing was indicated by rarefaction of sorted-subset datasets, despite the large sequencing depth. Because the study included only a small number of donors, the genetic and exposure-history diversity represented was limited. Naive subsets generally had larger estimated clonotype richness than memory subsets did. Across a few donors, approximately 5% of naive CD4, 3% to 4% of naive CD8, around 2.1% of memory CD4, and roughly 0.4% of memory CD8 clonotypes were shared.

On this clone itself: Its antigen remains undetermined. Nothing much larger sits one base from this clone, and base qualities are not available.

The germline ends are 14 bases apart after V is trimmed by 6 bases and J by 5 bases. The germline V gene specifies KGHSH as CDR1 and LQKENI as CDR2. The CDR3 sequence holds 13 residues, the cysteine and phenylalanine included. Here the CDR3 DNA is all that survives: 39 bases in frame from base 1. Donors were healthy HIV-negative adults with no recently reported acute infections or vaccinations. Every donor was a Caucasian adult living in Nashville, Tennessee, USA. CD4+ T cells were enriched by magnetic negative selection; naive cells were then positively selected on CD45RA, and the negative fraction formed the memory subset. After blood collection by leukapheresis, PBMCs were isolated using Ficoll-Histopaque density gradient centrifugation and then cryopreserved in the vapor phase of liquid nitrogen. Purity and quantity of every magnetically sorted T cell population were checked by analytical flow cytometry. Genomic DNA was isolated from each sorted fraction and quantified by UV absorbance on a Nanodrop 2000c.

Using the deep immunoSEQ assay, TCR CDR3 regions were amplified from genomic DNA by multiplex PCR. Extracted genomic DNA from each cell subset was spread evenly across all wells of several immunoSEQ 96-well plates, with each plate serving as a replicate. For sorted subsets, each replicate PCR was loaded with roughly 190 ng genomic DNA, equivalent to 30,000 or so T cell genomes. Purified libraries were measured with a Qubit 3.0 fluorometer, size-checked on a Bioanalyzer 2100, and measured again with the KAPA Library Quantification kit. Every immunoSEQ 96-well plate was sequenced on a dedicated single-read 150-cycle Illumina NextSeq 550 flow cell. The published analysis was carried out like this. Because only junctional sequences without quality scores were contained in the immunoSEQ output, filtering matching that applied to full-length reads could not be performed. Sequences were annotated with PyIR, a Python wrapper for IgBLAST v1.9, using IMGT germline references to assign V/J genes and CDR3. Reads with weak V/J assignments (E-value above 1e-6), missing CDR3, stop codons, out-of-frame junctions, or ambiguous translated residues were removed. V3J clonotypes were defined by identical inferred V gene, J gene, and CDR3 amino acid sequence. The percentage overlap between two repertoires was calculated by dividing the number of shared unique clonotypes by the size of the smaller repertoire. Repertoire richness was assessed with RTK rarefaction, the Chao1 estimator, and Recon v2.1 estimates of unobserved clonotypes. OLGA was used to compute generation probabilities for all TCRbeta clonotypes that the gDNA method yielded from a handful of donors. TCRdb obtained this table from immuneACCESS and retained in-frame rearrangements with V and J assigned. These tables miss some clones; where compared with another copy, unresolved V genes account for less than half of the shortfall, and the remainder is unexplained. V, J and clone size reflect that table, while D and trimming were determined from the DNA. For this sample the table gives 1,500,000 or so clones, of which 95% to 97% were detected only once. Of the sample, over 1% is held by the ten largest clones.

The receptor was isolated from a man aged 30 to 45 in good health. Sequencing was carried out using naive CD4+ T cells sorted from blood. Reading the label with the study, this specimen's cell subset or site is: CD45RA+ positively selected. This chain joins TRBV18 to TRBJ2-7, and perhaps TRBD1 as D gene, on 6 matching bases. The CDR3 is CASSQDRLNEQYF. In nucleotides, the sequence is TGTGCCAGCTCTCAAGACAGGTTGAACGAGCAGTACTTC. Beyond the CDR3, the reference TRBV18 and TRBJ2-7 genes provide the residues; the full variable domain reads: NAGVMQNPRHLVRRRGQEARLRCSPMKGHSHVYWYRQLPEEGLKFMVYLQKENIIDESGMPKERFSAEFPKEGPSILRIQQVVRGDSAAYFCASSQDRLNEQYFGPGTRLTVT.